One and the same sample provided the 11 T cell receptor beta chains below, sequenced in a study of spatial heterogeneity in lung cancer. Via MiXCR, TCRdb re-called the 5' RACE reads, giving one row per CDR3 protein. Here the sample spans more than 2,500 distinct CDR3 sequences, around 7% being singletons. Whole-study findings and limits: Tumor mutation counts were tracked by expanded intratumoral alpha and beta TCR counts.

Time point in this sample: sample taken at primary tumor resection. These TCRs' antigens remain unknown. Specimen: lung tumor tissue, collected at surgery. These receptors were obtained from a female donor with early-stage non-small cell lung cancer.

By sample share, this clonotype is medium-sized. The chain links TRBV3-1 to TRBJ1-4; D remains ambiguous. Trimming took off 1 base at V and 5 bases at J, with 38 bases between the two ends. This CDR3 has 24 residues. The germline gives CDR1 LGHDT, CDR2 YNNKEL (reference sequence). CDR3 coding DNA: TGTGCCAGCAGCCAAGCTTGCCGAGAGACATTCTATTGTTGGGCAAAAGTAGTCAATGAAAAACTGTTTTTT. Protein product: CASSQACRETFYCWAKVVNEKLFF.

By frequency in the sample, this clonotype is medium-sized. This chain joins TRBV12-3 or TRBV12-4 and TRBJ1-6; no firm D call. This CDR3 is built from 13 residues. V lost 3 bases and J lost 7, with 7 bases in between. The CDR3 bases are TGTGCCAGCAGTTTCGGCGAAAATTCACCCCTCCACTTT. This gives the protein CASSFGENSPLHF.

This clonotype is termed medium-sized (0.01 to 0.1%). V usage is TRBV13 and J usage is TRBJ1-3; no clear D gene. The V end was cut by 0 bases, the J end by 2 bases, with 11 bases between. Germline CDR1 and CDR2: PRHDT and FYEKMQ (reference sequence). CDR3 length: 16 amino acids. The CDR3 here is CASSLGPGLPGNTIYF. The CDR3 DNA reads TGTGCCAGCAGCTTAGGCCCCGGCCTGCCTGGAAACACCATATATTTT.

This clonotype was picked up a small number of times. The rearrangement links TRBV28 to TRBJ1-5; 7 positions match TRBD1. V lost 3 bases to trimming and J lost 4 bases; unmatched junction nucleotides: 6. Germline CDR1 reads MDHEN; CDR2 reads SYDVKM. The CDR3 is 15 amino acids. This CDR3 is CASSFADRDNQPQHF. The CDR3 bases are TGTGCCAGCAGTTTTGCCGACAGGGATAATCAGCCCCAGCATTTT.

This clonotype is classed as medium-sized (0.01 to 0.1%). The CDR3 here is CASSLGQGLDTQYF. CDR3 nucleotides: TGTGCCAGCAGCTTGGGGCAGGGTTTAGATACGCAGTATTTT. The chain uses TRBV5-6 and TRBJ2-3, with a tentative D call TRBD1 (5 bases). The CDR3 covers 14 residues. Germline V gene data show CDR1 as SGHDT and CDR2 as YYEEEE. V lost 0 bases, J lost 5 bases, and 10 bases lay in between.

This clonotype qualifies as medium-sized. V gene TRBV7-6 combines with J gene TRBJ2-7; possible D gene TRBD1, 5 bases. CDR1 SGHVS and CDR2 FNYEAQ come from the germline V gene. CDR3 length: 13 amino acids. V was shortened by 5 bases and J by 3 bases, with 11 bases between the two germline ends. DNA of the CDR3: TGTGCCAGCAGCCCAGGGTACGGCTACGAGCAGTACTTC. Protein product: CASSPGYGYEQYF.

By proportion, this clonotype is medium-sized. The V gene is TRBV12-3 or TRBV12-4, the J gene TRBJ2-7; D possibly corresponds to TRBD2 (5 bases). The CDR3 contains 14 residues. Trimming cost V 5 bases and J 4 bases, with 15 bases left between them. This CDR3 reads CASSIRDADYEQYF. For the CDR3, the DNA is TGTGCCAGCAGTATCCGGGATGCAGATTACGAGCAGTACTTC.

This clonotype is medium-sized in the sample. The rearrangement links TRBV11-2 to TRBJ2-5, with no clear D. The germline V gene has CDR1 SGHAT and CDR2 FQNNGV. Trimming removed 10 bases from V and 5 bases from J, with 14 bases in between. The CDR3 consists of 12 residues. The CDR3 nucleotides read TGTGCCACCTCTAAGTTTGGGGAGACCCAGTACTTC. This sequence encodes CATSKFGETQYF.

At least ten counts were recorded for this clonotype. V usage is TRBV2 and J usage is TRBJ2-2, with D unclear. This CDR3 spans 15 amino acids. Trimming took off 4 bases at V and 0 bases at J, with 9 bases between the two ends. Germline CDR1 and CDR2: SNHLY and FYNNEI. CDR3 amino acids: CASSGAGANTGELFF. The CDR3 DNA is TGTGCCAGCAGTGGGGCTGGAGCGAACACCGGGGAGCTGTTTTTT.

By proportion, this clonotype is medium-sized. The CDR3 coding sequence is TGTGCCAGCAGCTCTCAGGGATGGGGAAATTCACCCCTCCACTTT. It specifies CASSSQGWGNSPLHF. The rearrangement joins TRBV7-6 to TRBJ1-6, with TRBD1 as a possible D gene (5 bases). The germline gives CDR1 SGHVS, CDR2 FNYEAQ. V lost 4 bases and J 7 bases, leaving 14 bases between the germline ends. The CDR3 is made up of 15 amino acids.

Many counts were recorded for this clonotype. The V call is TRBV20-1, the J call TRBJ2-2; D is possibly TRBD2 (6 bases). This CDR3 is 13 amino acids long. V lost 3 bases to trimming and J lost 1 base, with 6 bases between them. CDR1 is DFQATT and CDR2 is SNEGSKA in the germline V gene (reference sequence). The CDR3 loop reads CSASGGNTGELFF. The CDR3 DNA reads TGCAGTGCTAGCGGGGGGAACACCGGGGAGCTGTTTTTT.